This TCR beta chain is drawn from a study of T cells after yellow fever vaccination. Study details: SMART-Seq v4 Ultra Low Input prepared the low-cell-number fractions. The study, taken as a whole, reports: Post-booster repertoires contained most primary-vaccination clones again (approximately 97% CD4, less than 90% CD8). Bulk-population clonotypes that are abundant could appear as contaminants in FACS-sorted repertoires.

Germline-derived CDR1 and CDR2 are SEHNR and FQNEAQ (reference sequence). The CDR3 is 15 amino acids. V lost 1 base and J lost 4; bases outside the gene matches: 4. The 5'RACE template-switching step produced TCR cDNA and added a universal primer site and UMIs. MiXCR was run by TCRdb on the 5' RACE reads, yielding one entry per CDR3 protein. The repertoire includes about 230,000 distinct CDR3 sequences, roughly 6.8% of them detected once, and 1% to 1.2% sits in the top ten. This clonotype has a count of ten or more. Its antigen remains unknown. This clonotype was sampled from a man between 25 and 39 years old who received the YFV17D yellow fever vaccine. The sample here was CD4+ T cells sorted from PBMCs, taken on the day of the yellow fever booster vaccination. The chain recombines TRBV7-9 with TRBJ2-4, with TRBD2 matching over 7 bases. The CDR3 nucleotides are TGTGCCAGCAGCTTAGGGCGGGAGCGGAAAAACATTCAGTACTTC. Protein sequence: CASSLGRERKNIQYF.